A selection of T cell receptor beta chains follows, all from one sample in a study of blood T cell repertoires in COVID-19. Assay: immunoSEQ multiplex PCR; the TCRdb copy retains only in-frame clones and omits some. The sample has over 90,000 clones, 65% to 90% seen once. The sequenced material came from peripheral blood. Every receptor here comes from a man older than 75 with acute or convalescent COVID-19. The CDR3 runs from the conserved cysteine through the conserved F or W. The order of the fields is CDR3 length, clone size, J gene, D gene, V gene, CDR3 protein, CDR3 DNA. D genes are given only for firm matches. Where a row states a size, it is once, few, many or the class of an expanded clone; other rows omit it.

14	NA	TRBJ2-5	NA	TRBV7-2	CASSSPPERETQYF	TGTGCCAGCAGCTCCCCCCCGGAGCGGGAGACCCAGTACTTC
12	NA	TRBJ2-7	NA	TRBV24-1	CATSDEAHEQYF	TGTGCCACCAGTGATGAGGCCCACGAGCAGTACTTC
14	once	TRBJ2-5	TRBD1	TRBV5-1	CASSTGTGRETQYF	TGCGCCAGCAGCACCGGGACAGGGAGAGAGACCCAGTACTTC
15	few	TRBJ1-2	TRBD1	TRBV14	CASSQGTGGGFGYTF	TGTGCCAGCAGCCAAGGTACAGGGGGCGGCTTTGGCTACACCTTC
18	NA	TRBJ2-1	NA	TRBV24-1	CATSGERKGWTPYNEQFF	TGTGCCACCAGTGGTGAGAGAAAGGGGTGGACACCCTACAATGAGCAGTTCTTC
12	NA	TRBJ2-5	NA	TRBV6-5	CARSLGAQTQYF	TGTGCCAGATCCCTGGGGGCCCAGACCCAGTACTTC
13	NA	TRBJ1-5	NA	TRBV19	CASRLESNQPQHF	TGTGCCAGTAGGTTAGAGAGCAATCAGCCCCAGCATTTT
14	NA	TRBJ2-5	NA	TRBV9	CASNFRDYQETQYF	TGTGCCAGCAACTTCCGGGACTACCAAGAGACCCAGTACTTC
16	NA	TRBJ2-2	TRBD2	TRBV9	CASSPGLAGPTGELFF	TGTGCCAGCAGCCCCGGACTAGCGGGCCCTACCGGGGAGCTGTTTTTT
13	NA	TRBJ2-5	TRBD2	TRBV19	CASSMTSGTSYYF	TGTGCCAGTAGTATGACTAGCGGGACTTCGTATTACTTC
13	NA	TRBJ2-7	NA	TRBV3-1/TRBV3-2	CASSPPGEDEQYF	TGTGCCAGCAGCCCGCCGGGGGAGGACGAGCAGTACTTC
13	once	TRBJ1-4	NA	TRBV6-5	CASSTEINEKLFF	TGTGCCAGCTCGACAGAAATTAATGAAAAACTGTTTTTT
13	once	TRBJ1-2	NA	TRBV19	CASTYLGDYGYTF	TGTGCCAGTACCTATCTCGGAGACTATGGCTACACCTTC
20	NA	TRBJ2-6	TRBD2	TRBV7-8	CASSFRPPGGTISGANVLTF	TGTGCCAGCAGCTTTAGGCCCCCGGGGGGGACAATCTCTGGGGCCAACGTCCTGACTTTC
17	NA	TRBJ2-1	TRBD2	TRBV5-1	CASSLTGQAGGYNEQFF	TGCGCCAGCAGCTTGACGGGCCAAGCGGGAGGATACAATGAGCAGTTCTTC
15	NA	TRBJ2-7	TRBD2	TRBV13	CASSFSSGSPYEQYF	TGTGCCAGCAGCTTTAGTAGCGGGAGCCCCTACGAGCAGTACTTC
15	NA	TRBJ2-7	TRBD2	TRBV6-5	CASSYVAGVPNEQYF	TGTGCCAGCAGTTACGTAGCGGGAGTTCCCAACGAGCAGTACTTC
16	NA	TRBJ2-3	TRBD2	TRBV19	CASSRRTSGSIDTQYF	TGTGCCAGTAGTAGGAGGACTAGCGGGAGTATCGATACGCAGTATTTT
15	NA	TRBJ2-3	NA	TRBV5-6	CASSPAGRQTDTQYF	TGTGCCAGCAGCCCCGCGGGAAGGCAGACAGATACGCAGTATTTT
10	few	TRBJ2-1	NA	TRBV20-1	CSVTGSGQFF	TGCAGTGTTACCGGGAGTGGCCAGTTCTTC
13	once	TRBJ2-2	NA	TRBV6-4	CASSKPGSGELFF	TGTGCCAGCAGTAAACCAGGGTCCGGGGAGCTGTTTTTT
16	NA	TRBJ1-2	NA	TRBV19	CASSMTGTAANYGYTF	TGTGCCAGTAGTATGACCGGGACTGCAGCTAACTATGGCTACACCTTC
15	NA	TRBJ2-7	NA	TRBV27	CASSRQTRTSYEQYF	TGTGCCAGCAGTCGCCAAACAAGAACCTCCTACGAGCAGTACTTC
15	NA	TRBJ2-1	NA	TRBV29-1	CSVGFRERPYNEQFF	TGCAGCGTTGGGTTCCGGGAGCGGCCTTACAATGAGCAGTTCTTC
16	NA	TRBJ1-6	NA	TRBV20-1	CSASRTASSYNSPLHF	TGCAGTGCTAGTAGGACAGCGAGCTCCTATAATTCACCCCTCCACTTT
16	NA	TRBJ2-2	TRBD2	TRBV5-4	CASSSGLAGGTGELFF	TGTGCCAGCAGCTCCGGACTAGCGGGCGGGACCGGGGAGCTGTTTTTT
11	NA	TRBJ1-1	NA	TRBV6-6	CASTLNTEAFF	TGTGCCAGCACTCTCAACACTGAAGCTTTCTTT
14	few	TRBJ2-2	TRBD1	TRBV30	CAWKRDRGTGELFF	TGTGCCTGGAAAAGGGACAGGGGCACCGGGGAGCTGTTTTTT
14	NA	TRBJ2-2	NA	TRBV19	CASSVSTNTGELFF	TGTGCCAGTAGCGTATCAACTAACACCGGGGAGCTGTTTTTT
15	NA	TRBJ2-7	TRBD2	TRBV25-1	CASSGPSGSSYEQYF	TGTGCCAGCAGTGGCCCTAGCGGTAGCTCCTACGAGCAGTACTTC
14	NA	TRBJ1-5	NA	TRBV6-1	CASSEIGAGQPQHF	TGTGCCAGCAGTGAAATTGGGGCAGGTCAGCCCCAGCATTTT
13	NA	TRBJ1-5	NA	TRBV5-4	CASSLDPGQPQHF	TGTGCCAGCAGCTTGGACCCCGGTCAGCCCCAGCATTTT
15	NA	TRBJ1-2	TRBD1	TRBV2	CASSRDRGRRDGYTF	TGTGCCAGCAGTCGTGACAGGGGGCGCAGGGATGGCTACACCTTC
13	NA	TRBJ1-2	NA	TRBV28	CASSPGEPYGYTF	TGTGCCAGCAGTCCCGGAGAACCCTATGGCTACACCTTC
12	NA	TRBJ2-5	TRBD1	TRBV29-1	CSVASGGETQYF	TGCAGCGTTGCCTCAGGGGGAGAGACCCAGTACTTC
13	NA	TRBJ1-6	TRBD1	TRBV7-2	CASSRDRNSPLHF	TGTGCCAGCAGCCGGGACAGGAATTCACCCCTCCACTTT
14	NA	TRBJ2-1	NA	TRBV2	CASSFLGSGNEQFF	TGTGCCAGCAGTTTTTTGGGCTCAGGTAATGAGCAGTTCTTC
13	NA	TRBJ2-7	NA	TRBV30	CAWSELSPYEQYF	TGTGCCTGGAGTGAACTATCACCCTACGAGCAGTACTTC
18	NA	TRBJ2-7	TRBD2	TRBV3-1/TRBV3-2	CASSQDIGTSGRINEQYF	TGTGCCAGCAGCCAAGATATTGGGACTAGCGGGAGAATTAACGAGCAGTACTTC
12	NA	TRBJ2-1	TRBD2	TRBV10-3	CAISKTSLEQFF	TGTGCCATCAGTAAGACTAGCCTCGAGCAGTTCTTC
13	NA	TRBJ2-7	TRBD2	TRBV6-5	CASIRLAGDEQYF	TGTGCCAGCATCCGACTAGCGGGAGACGAGCAGTACTTC
11	NA	TRBJ2-7	NA	TRBV28	CASSPLYEQYF	TGTGCCAGCAGTCCCCTCTACGAGCAGTACTTC
14	NA	TRBJ1-2	TRBD1	TRBV7-9	CASSPPGQGNGYTF	TGTGCCAGCAGCCCGCCGGGACAGGGGAATGGCTACACCTTC
16	once	TRBJ2-1	TRBD2	TRBV7-6	CASSRIAGGLGNEQFF	TGTGCCAGCAGTCGCATAGCGGGTGGATTGGGGAATGAGCAGTTCTTC
19	NA	TRBJ2-7	NA	TRBV5-1	CASSLGHIPGGAYPYEQYF	TGCGCCAGCAGCTTGGGGCACATCCCGGGGGGCGCATATCCCTACGAGCAGTACTTC
15	NA	TRBJ1-6	TRBD1	TRBV27	CASSLGQGARSPLHF	TGTGCCAGCAGTTTAGGACAGGGGGCCCGGTCACCCCTCCACTTT
15	NA	TRBJ2-1	TRBD1	TRBV3-1/TRBV3-2	CASSQELGTVNEQFF	TGTGCCAGCAGCCAAGAGCTGGGGACAGTCAATGAGCAGTTCTTC
16	once	TRBJ1-6	TRBD1	TRBV5-5	CASSLLGTGGISPLHF	TGTGCCAGCAGCTTGCTTGGGACAGGGGGCATCTCACCCCTCCACTTT
15	NA	TRBJ2-1	NA	TRBV25-1	CASNYGGIGPNEQFF	TGTGCCAGCAACTACGGCGGGATTGGGCCAAATGAGCAGTTCTTC
12	NA	TRBJ1-4	NA	TRBV19	CASSITNEKLFF	TGTGCCAGTAGCATAACTAATGAAAAACTGTTTTTT
19	NA	TRBJ1-6	NA	TRBV5-5	CASSFMGTLTSSYNSPLHF	TGTGCCAGCAGCTTCATGGGAACCTTAACTAGCTCCTATAATTCACCCCTCCACTTT
13	NA	TRBJ2-7	TRBD2	TRBV20-1	CSASSGSSYEQYF	TGCAGTGCTAGTAGCGGGAGCTCCTACGAGCAGTACTTC
17	once	TRBJ2-2	TRBD2	TRBV19	CASSRGLAGGNTGELFF	TGTGCCAGTAGTAGAGGACTAGCGGGAGGAAACACCGGGGAGCTGTTTTTT
13	NA	TRBJ1-1	NA	TRBV3-1/TRBV3-2	CASSDSLNTEAFF	TGTGCCAGCAGCGACAGCTTGAACACTGAAGCTTTCTTT
13	NA	TRBJ2-2	NA	TRBV5-1	CASSLYPAGELFF	TGCGCCAGCAGCTTGTATCCGGCCGGGGAGCTGTTTTTT
13	once	TRBJ2-2	NA	TRBV10-3	CAISESDTGELFF	TGTGCCATCAGTGAGAGCGATACCGGGGAGCTGTTTTTT